The 13 T cell receptor beta chains below come from one sample, sequenced in a study of T cells in Graves' hyperthyroidism and ophthalmopathy. Amplification of TCR beta CDR3 regions was performed using RNA transcripts as template. HTBI primers were used for first-round RT-PCR of the TCR CDR3. TCRdb called the multiplex PCR reads again in MiXCR, with one record for every CDR3 protein. This sample has hundreds of thousands of distinct CDR3 sequences; 14% occur once, and the top ten carry 10%. The sequencing sample was made of blood. Receptors originate from a woman younger than 35 with Graves' hyperthyroidism.

This clonotype occurred a few times. The chain employs TRBV12-3 or TRBV12-4 and TRBJ1-4; D gene uncertain. V gave up 6 bases and J gave up 0 bases, with 11 bases separating them. The CDR3 spans 15 residues. The CDR3: CASSPGYSTNEKLFF. The CDR3 coding sequence is TGTGCCAGCAGCCCCGGGTATTCAACTAATGAAAAACTGTTTTTT.

The rearrangement uses TRBV20-1 and TRBJ2-3, with no clear D. Trimming took off 0 bases at V and 1 base at J, with 8 bases between the two ends. The CDR3 totals 14 residues. Germline CDR1 is DFQATT and CDR2 is SNEGSKA (reference sequence). DNA for the CDR3: TGCAGTGCTAGAGATCCCGCAGGCACAGATACGCAGTATTTT. Its protein product is CSARDPAGTDTQYF.

This clonotype was seen many times. This chain joins TRBV12-3 or TRBV12-4 and TRBJ2-7; D is possibly TRBD1 (5 bases). V shed 8 bases and J shed 6 bases, with 17 bases lying between them. The CDR3 sequence is 13 residues long. CDR3 in DNA: TGTGCCAGCCGCCTCAGGGAAGTAGGCGAGCAGTACTTC. This encodes CASRLREVGEQYF.

There are many counts of this clonotype. The rearrangement uses TRBV6-1 and TRBJ1-1, with 7 bases fitting TRBD1. J gave up 0 bases and V 6 bases, and 7 bases lay outside the gene matches. From germline, CDR1 is MNHNS and CDR2 SASEGT. This CDR3 comprises 15 residues. The DNA of the CDR3 is TGTGCCAGCAGCCGGACAGGAGGGATGAACACTGAAGCTTTCTTT. Its protein is CASSRTGGMNTEAFF.

In its sample, this clonotype was seen a few times. This chain joins TRBV25-1 and TRBJ2-5, with 9 bases that match TRBD2. J was trimmed by 4 bases and V by 1 base; bases with no gene match: 10. This CDR3 has 17 amino acids. Germline V gives CDR1 MGHDK, CDR2 SYGVNS. CDR3 bases: TGTGCCAGCAGTGAATGGCTGAGCGGGGGGACCGGAGAGACCCAGTACTTC. Its protein product is CASSEWLSGGTGETQYF.

This clonotype was recorded a few times. The chain uses TRBV4-1 and TRBJ2-6; D unresolved. The V and J ends lost 0 bases and 0 bases respectively, with 9 bases between them. Germline V gene lookup returns CDR1 MGHRA and CDR2 YSYEKL. The CDR3 loop spans 17 amino acids. CDR3 coding DNA: TGCGCCAGCAGCCAAGATCAACGGTTCTCTGGGGCCAACGTCCTGACTTTC. Its protein product is CASSQDQRFSGANVLTF.

The rearrangement links TRBV19 to TRBJ2-3, with a possible D match to TRBD2 (5 bases). The CDR3 runs to 13 residues. Per germline, CDR1 LNHDA and CDR2 SQIVND (reference sequence). V lost 6 bases to trimming and J lost 8 bases, with 15 bases between them. Here the CDR3 reads CASSPVLSGTQYF. In nucleotides, the CDR3 is TGTGCCAGTAGCCCCGTCCTCAGCGGTACGCAGTATTTT.

There are many counts of this clonotype. The chain is built from TRBV12-3 or TRBV12-4 and TRBJ2-5; TRBD2 might be the D (7 bases). The V gene lost 6 bases and the J gene lost 4 bases, with 15 bases spanning the gap. This CDR3 region has 14 residues. The CDR3: CASSGGPVRETQYF. The DNA for the CDR3 is TGTGCCAGCAGCGGGGGGCCCGTGAGAGAGACCCAGTACTTC.

This clonotype appeared many times. The J gene is TRBJ2-1, the V gene TRBV20-1; 10 nucleotides line up with TRBD2. Trimming removed 4 bases from V and 5 bases from J; junction bases left unmatched: 8. Germline lookup yields CDR1 DFQATT and CDR2 SNEGSKA (reference sequence). The CDR3 is made up of 15 amino acids. The CDR3 region has the DNA TGCAGTGCTAATACCGGGACTAGCGAGAACAATGAGCAGTTCTTC. Amino acids: CSANTGTSENNEQFF.

There are many counts of this clonotype. The chain combines TRBV7-2 with TRBJ2-1; D uncertain. Trimming left V 2 bases short and J 0 bases short, with 17 bases between. CDR1 and CDR2 from the germline V gene are SGHTA and FQGNSA. The CDR3 is 18 amino acids. Here the CDR3 DNA reads TGTGCCAGCAGCTTAAGCCCTTCTTATCGTAGCTCCTACAATGAGCAGTTCTTC. Translation gives CASSLSPSYRSSYNEQFF.

This chain joins TRBV12-3 or TRBV12-4 and TRBJ2-1, with no clear D. V gave up 6 bases and J gave up 9 bases, with 12 bases separating them. The CDR3 runs 12 residues. CDR3: CASSRALGEQFF. The DNA of the CDR3 is TGTGCCAGCAGCCGAGCCCTCGGTGAGCAGTTCTTC.

In this sample, this clonotype turned up many times. This chain links TRBV11-2 with TRBJ2-5; 7 bases align to TRBD2. The J segment lost 5 bases and the V segment lost 6 bases, leaving 9 bases of the junction unmatched. Looked up from germline, CDR1 is SGHAT and CDR2 is FQNNGV. The CDR3 length is 14 residues. CDR3 bases: TGTGCCAGCAGAGAAGGGAGCGGGGTGGAGACCCAGTACTTC. This codes for CASREGSGVETQYF.

The V gene is TRBV28, the J gene TRBJ2-1; D remains ambiguous. The length of the CDR3 is 13 residues. CDR1 is MDHEN and CDR2 is SYDVKM in the germline V gene. V lost 1 base and J 12 bases, leaving 13 bases between the germline ends. The CDR3 loop reads CASSLLGKMVQFF. The CDR3 coding sequence is TGTGCCAGCAGTTTATTAGGAAAGATGGTGCAGTTCTTC.